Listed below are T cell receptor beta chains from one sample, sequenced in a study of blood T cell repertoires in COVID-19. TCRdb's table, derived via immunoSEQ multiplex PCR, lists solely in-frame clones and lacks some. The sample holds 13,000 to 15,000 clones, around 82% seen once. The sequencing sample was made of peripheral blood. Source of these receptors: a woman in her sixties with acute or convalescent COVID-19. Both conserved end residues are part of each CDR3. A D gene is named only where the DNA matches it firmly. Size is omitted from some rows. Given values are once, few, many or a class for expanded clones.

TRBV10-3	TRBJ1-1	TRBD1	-	TGTGCCATCAGTGATATAAGGCAGGGGGCCTTGAGAGAAACTGAAGCTTTCTTT	CAISDIRQGALRETEAFF
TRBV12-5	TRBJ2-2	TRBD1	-	TGTGCTAGTGGGCCCGGGACAGGTAACATAGGGGAGCTGTTTTTT	CASGPGTGNIGELFF
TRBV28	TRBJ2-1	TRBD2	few	TGTGCCACCCTAGCGGGAGACAGGAATGAGCAGTTCTTC	CATLAGDRNEQFF
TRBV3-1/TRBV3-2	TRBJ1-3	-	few	TGTGCCAGCAGCCAAGACAGGGAGGCCCTGGAAAACACCATATATTTT	CASSQDREALENTIYF
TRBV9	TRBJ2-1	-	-	TGTGCCAGCAGCGCCGTAAAGCCGGGGAGCTCTTATTTCCTTAGCTCCTACAATGAGCAGTTCTTC	CASSAVKPGSSYFLSSYNEQFF
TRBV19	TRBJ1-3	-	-	TGTGCCACCGCCTCGGGGATCTCTGGAAACACCATATATTTT	CATASGISGNTIYF
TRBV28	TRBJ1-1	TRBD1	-	TGTGCCAGCAGTGGATTTCCAGGGGGCGCGGACACTGAAGCTTTCTTT	CASSGFPGGADTEAFF
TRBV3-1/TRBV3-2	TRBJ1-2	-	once	TGTGCCAGCAGCCACCAGGGAGGGTACGGTGGCTACACCTTC	CASSHQGGYGGYTF
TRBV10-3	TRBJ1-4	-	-	TGTGCCATCAGTGACCGGGAAGATCCGAGAAAACTGTTTTTT	CAISDREDPRKLFF
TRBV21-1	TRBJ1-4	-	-	TGTGCCAGCAGCCCCTGGGACAGCTTTAATGAAAAACTGTTTTTT	CASSPWDSFNEKLFF
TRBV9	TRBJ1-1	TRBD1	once	TGTGCCAGCAGCCCCCCAGGGGGCGCGTTCACTGAAGCTTTCTTT	CASSPPGGAFTEAFF
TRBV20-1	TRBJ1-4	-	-	TGCAGTGCTAGCCGTGAAAAACTGTTTTTT	CSASREKLFF
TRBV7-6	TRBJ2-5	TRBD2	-	TGTGCCAGCAGCTTAGGCCTAGCGGGGTCGTACCAAGAGACCCAGTACTTC	CASSLGLAGSYQETQYF
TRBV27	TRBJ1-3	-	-	TGTGCCAGCAGCCCACAGGGTTCTGGAAACACCATATATTTT	CASSPQGSGNTIYF
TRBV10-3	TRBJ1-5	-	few	TGTGCCATCAGTGAGAGTCGGACAGAGGGTCAGCCCCAGCATTTT	CAISESRTEGQPQHF
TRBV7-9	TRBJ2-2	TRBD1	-	TGTGCCAGCAGCTCAACCCGGGACAGGGGGCGGGACGGGGAGCTGTTTTTT	CASSSTRDRGRDGELFF
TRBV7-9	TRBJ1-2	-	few	TGTGCCAGCAGCTCCACAGGAATCTATGGCTACACCTTC	CASSSTGIYGYTF
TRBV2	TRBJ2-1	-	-	TGTGCCAGCAGTTCTGGCTGGGACACTTCCTACAATGAGCAGTTCTTC	CASSSGWDTSYNEQFF
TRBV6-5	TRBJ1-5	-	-	TGTGCCAGCAGCTCCAATGGACAGTTTAATCAGCCCCAGCATTTT	CASSSNGQFNQPQHF
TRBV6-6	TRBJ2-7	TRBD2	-	TGTGCCAGCAGTCCCGCCGGGACTAGCACCCGCGAGCAGTACTTC	CASSPAGTSTREQYF
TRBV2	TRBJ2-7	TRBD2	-	TGTGCCAGCAGTAGCGGGGGGGACGTTTCCTACGAGCAGTACTTC	CASSSGGDVSYEQYF
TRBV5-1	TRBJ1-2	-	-	TGCGCCAGCAGCTTGGCCTTAGAAGGGGCCTATGGCTACACCTTC	CASSLALEGAYGYTF
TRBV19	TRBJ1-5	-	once	TGTGCCAGTAGTTCAACCAGGGTAGGGGATCAGCCCCAGCATTTT	CASSSTRVGDQPQHF
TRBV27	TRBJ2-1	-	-	TGTGCCAGCAGTTTATCGTACGGCTTTCACAGAAATGAGCAGTTCTTC	CASSLSYGFHRNEQFF
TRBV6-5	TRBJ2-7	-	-	TGTGCCAGCAGTACCACAGGGTTCGAGCAGTACTTC	CASSTTGFEQYF
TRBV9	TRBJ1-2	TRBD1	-	TGTGCCAGCAGCTCGCAGCCCCCCGGGACAGGGCTCAACTATGGCTACACCTTC	CASSSQPPGTGLNYGYTF
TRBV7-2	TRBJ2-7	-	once	TGTGCCAGCAGCCCACACTACGAGCAGTACTTC	CASSPHYEQYF
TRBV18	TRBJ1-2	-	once	TGTGCCAGCTCACCACAGCCCCCCCAGGGTTCCCAAGGTGGCTACACCTTC	CASSPQPPQGSQGGYTF
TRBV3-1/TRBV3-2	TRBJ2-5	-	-	TGTGCCAGCAGCGGCGGGATTCCCACTTTCTCTGAGACCCAGTACTTC	CASSGGIPTFSETQYF
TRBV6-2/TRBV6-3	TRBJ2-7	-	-	TGTGCCAGCAGTGAGCCAGGGGGGAGCTCCTACGAGCAGTACTTC	CASSEPGGSSYEQYF
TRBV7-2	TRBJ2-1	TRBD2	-	TGTGCCAGCAGCGGACGGTATGGGGGACTAGCGGGCGGCAATGAGCAGTTCTTC	CASSGRYGGLAGGNEQFF
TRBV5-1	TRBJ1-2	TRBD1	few	TGCGCCAGCAGCGTCGGACAGGTATATGGCTACACCTTC	CASSVGQVYGYTF
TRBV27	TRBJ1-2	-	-	TGTGCCAGCAGTACAACGAAGAACAGAAGAACTAACTATGGCTACACCTTC	CASSTTKNRRTNYGYTF
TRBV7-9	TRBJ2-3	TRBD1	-	TGTGCCAGCAGCCGAGGCCGTCCGGGACAGGGCACAGATACGCAGTATTTT	CASSRGRPGQGTDTQYF
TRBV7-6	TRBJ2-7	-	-	TGTGCCAGCAGCCCCCCAGCCGCTAGCTCCTACGAGCAGTACTTC	CASSPPAASSYEQYF
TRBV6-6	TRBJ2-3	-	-	TGTGCCAGCAGAAGCCGGGAAGGGGGAGATACGCAGTATTTT	CASRSREGGDTQYF
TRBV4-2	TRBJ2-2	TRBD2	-	TGTGCCAGCAGCCTAACCGGGACTAGCGGGAGTTACACCGGGGAGCTGTTTTTT	CASSLTGTSGSYTGELFF
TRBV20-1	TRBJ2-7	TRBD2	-	TGCAGTGCTAGTTCTTCCGGTAGCGGGAGGGCCTACGAGCAGTACTTC	CSASSSGSGRAYEQYF